This entry concerns a single TCR beta chain. Its cognate antigen is unknown. V dropped 4 bases and J dropped 1; count of bases not matched to a gene: 8. Germline-derived CDR1 and CDR2 are SGHRS and YFSETQ. This CDR3 comprises 16 residues. This entry comes from a study of cytomegalovirus exposure and HLA in healthy donors. Broader study findings: While the bulk of TCR sequences proved rare, some public TCRs turned up in many donors.

PCR involved 60 Vbeta and 13 Jbeta primers. TCRdb's table, derived via immunoSEQ multiplex PCR, lists solely in-frame clones and lacks some. The table shows 95,000 to 150,000 clones, with around 77% occurring only once. The chain uses TRBV5-1 and TRBJ2-3; TRBD2 agrees at 8 bases. The sequencing input was PBMCs. This TCR was recovered from a human donor in good health. For the CDR3, the DNA is TGCGCCAGCAGCCCGGAGGCTAGCGGGCGCACAGATACGCAGTATTTT. Protein sequence: CASSPEASGRTDTQYF. The variable domain in full, completed from reference TRBV5-1 and TRBJ2-3, reads KAGVTQTPRYLIKTRGQQVTLSCSPISGHRSVSWYQQTPGQGLQFLFEYFSETQRNKGNFPGRFSGRQFSNSRSEMNVSTLELGDSALYLCASSPEASGRTDTQYFGPGTRLTVL.